This TCR beta chain was documented in a study of T-cell reconstitution after alpha-beta-depleted transplantation in children (dated by TCRdb to 2016 to 2017). Background for the entire study: T-cell immune reconstitution after TCRalphabeta/CD19-depleted allogeneic hematopoietic cell transplantation in children was quantitatively tracked in the study by means of TCR repertoire profiling. The paper as a whole reports these results and caveats: In some patients, high TCRbeta diversity at day 60 was attributed to recipient T cells and intrathymic progenitors that had survived conditioning. The apparently early recovery of alphabetaT-cell counts about two months after transplant reportedly depended on only several hundred rapidly expanded clones that came from non-depleted graft cells. Hyperexpanded clone frequencies declined over subsequent months; after one year, T-cell counts and TCRbeta diversity were mostly attributed to newly produced T cells.

This clonotype was picked up a small number of times. The antigen it binds to is not known. No much larger clonotype is one base removed from it; base qualities were not supplied. The sample's treatment or condition label, decoded: allogeneic hematopoietic cell transplantation with graft depleted of TCRalphabeta T cells and CD19 B cells. TCRalphabeta/CD19-depleted allogeneic hematopoietic cell grafts were given to the transplant recipients, all of whom were children. The V and J ends are trimmed by 6 bases and 2 bases, leaving 19 bases between them. The CDR3 covers 16 residues, taking in both the cysteine and the phenylalanine. Only the CDR3 DNA is retained, 48 bases long and in frame from the first base. Receptors were amplified or captured by PCR. TCRdb names Illumina HiSeq 2500 as the instrument used. To normalize quantification of the TCRbeta repertoire, the TCR libraries were built with molecular barcoding that relied on unique molecular identifiers. TCRdb trimmed the raw reads at Q25, called clones with MiXCR and kept productive beta chains. Rows with a matching CDR3 protein are joined into one entry that keeps the most common DNA and genes. The sample table lists 800,000 to 1,000,000 distinct CDR3 sequences, less than 30% of them with a count of one. The ten largest account for 28% of the sample.

The sequence was collected from a boy under two years old who had a stem cell transplant for SCID, so the T cells may come from the graft donor. The sample consisted of PBMCs, mostly from graft donor cells, taken 360 days after TCRalphabeta/CD19-depleted stem cell transplant. This sequence uses TRBV12-3 or TRBV12-4 and TRBJ1-2; tentative D gene TRBD1, with 5 bases matching. The sequence in DNA is TGTGCCAGCAGCAAAAGGGCAGGGTTCAAGAACTATGGCTACACCTTC. This translates into CASSKRAGFKNYGYTF.